This T cell receptor beta chain was identified during a study of PD-1 blockade in classical Hodgkin lymphoma (dated by TCRdb to the early 2020s). With respect to the entire study: Nivolumab dosing was 3 mg/kg intravenously every 2 weeks, continuing until either disease progression or unacceptable toxicity. The study used CyTOF and TCR beta sequencing to define a peripheral blood immune signature of response to PD-1 blockade in classical Hodgkin lymphoma. The study at large found these results: Baseline TCR diversity was reported to be lower in newly diagnosed patients than in healthy donors, and even lower in relapsed/refractory patients. Baseline diversity similar to that of newly diagnosed patients was observed in trial patients achieving complete response, whereas significantly lower diversity was observed in partial responders and progressors. Lower diversity was seen in patients whose nivolumab began less than 1 year after ASCT, and these patients were left out of later analyses so that immune reconstitution would not confound the results. Only a single clinical trial cohort was studied, and what caused the repertoire differences, possibly disease activity or prior therapy, remained undefined. A significant rise by C4D1 was seen in CD4+ but not CD8+ TCR diversity (p=0.0027 vs p=0.16), with the rise being most apparent in complete responders (p=0.02).

Concerning this clone: Its antigen is still unknown. No base qualities exist here, and no much larger clone lies one base off it.

The sample's time point, from its label and the paper: cycle 2 day 1 (C2D1) of nivolumab. Relapse after autologous stem cell transplantation had occurred in all trial patients, and cohorts A, B and C were distinguished by prior brentuximab vedotin exposure. The trial cohort was composed of some 57 patients with relapsed/refractory classical Hodgkin lymphoma, for whom complete response, partial response or progressive disease was recorded as best overall response. Trial patients were treated with single-agent nivolumab in the multi-cohort phase II CheckMate 205 trial. An independent review committee assessed best overall response using the 2007 International Working Group response criteria. Trial PBMCs were collected just before the start of nivolumab (C1D1) and during therapy at cycle 2 day 1 and cycle 4 day 1. After peripheral blood was drawn into 8 mL Vacutainer Cell Preparation Tubes, PBMCs were isolated by centrifugation and then cryopreserved.

Genomic DNA was extracted with the Qiagen DNeasy kit from unsorted PBMCs and from negatively selected CD4+ and CD8+ fractions. Using primers that anneal to V and J segments, immunoSEQ multiplex PCR amplified the TCR beta CDR3 regions. A synthetic immune receptor repertoire was used to minimize amplification bias, and remaining bias was computationally removed after sequencing. The authors' analysis ran thus. Custom Python scripts were used to quantify repertoire diversity as the Shannon entropy index. Unsorted, CD4+ and CD8+ repertoires were analyzed separately, except for combined analyses in which CD4+ and CD8+ sequences were merged in silico. Clonal expansion was defined as at least a 2-fold frequency increase after treatment relative to C1D1, with a pseudocount of 0.5 for undetected baseline clones. Singleton clones were defined as clones with 0 or 1 copy at C1D1, and non-singleton clones were defined as clones with 2 or more copies. Clones expanded in unsorted samples were labelled as CD4+, CD8+ or unknown by matching protein sequences in sorted samples from the same patient. Diversity changes from C1D1 to C4D1 were tested in paired samples using Wilcoxon tests. TCRdb provides this immuneACCESS table in a form limited to in-frame rearrangements. Some clones are lacking; in checked studies, under half of them reflect an unresolved V gene, and why the rest are absent is not known. The V and J calls and clone size were taken over from that table, and D and trimming were inferred from the DNA. The sample data list roughly 38,000 clones, and 86% of these were observed just once. The top ten constitute 4.5% to 6.5% of the sample.

The germline V gene gives CDR1 as SGHVS and CDR2 as FNYEAQ. The CDR3 has 13 amino acids, counting the end cysteine and phenylalanine. Only the CDR3 DNA stays, 39 bases, in frame from base 1. Deletion took 5 bases off V and 8 bases off J, with a span of 13 bases between the germline ends. This clonotype originated in a human donor with classical Hodgkin lymphoma. Source: peripheral blood mononuclear cells (PBMCs), taken before the second cycle of nivolumab. Recombination linked TRBV7-6 to TRBJ2-1; the D segment could be TRBD2, given 5 matching bases. The CDR3 sequence is CASSPRLFDEQFF. The nucleotide sequence reads TGTGCCAGCAGCCCGAGACTATTTGATGAGCAGTTCTTC.